A single sample gave rise to the 15 T cell receptor beta chains below, sequenced in a study of blood T cells in healthy people across ages. With a J-beta primer mix and a sample-barcoded 5' primer, a second PCR ran 7 to 11 cycles. Using its own MiXCR run on the 5' RACE reads, TCRdb lists one record per CDR3 protein. Here the sample spans almost 1 million distinct CDR3 sequences, roughly 50% being singletons. Sequenced sample: blood. The receptors come from a woman aged 55 to 70 in good health.

This CDR3 reads CASSLSSGRIDTQYF. In DNA, the CDR3 is TGTGCCAGCAGCCTGAGTAGCGGGAGAATAGATACGCAGTATTTT. The chain combines TRBV7-7 with TRBJ2-3; 9 bases align to TRBD2. J was trimmed by 5 bases and V by 5 bases; bases with no gene match: 8. There are 15 residues in the CDR3. CDR1 is SSHAT, CDR2 FNYEAQ, per germline (reference sequence).

This clonotype was detected only once. The chain links TRBV12-3 or TRBV12-4 to TRBJ2-5; a possible D gene is TRBD2 (6 bases). The DNA end favors TRBJ2-7, so the J call may be wrong. This CDR3 spans 14 amino acids. The CDR3 sequence is CASSGGVDYYEQYF. In nucleotides, the CDR3 is TGTGCCAGCAGCGGGGGAGTGGATTACTACGAGCAGTACTTC.

The rearrangement links TRBV4-1 to TRBJ2-1; 10 bases agree with TRBD2. The CDR3 spans 19 residues. The V and J ends lost 4 bases and 5 bases, in that order; junction bases with no gene match: 17. Germline V gives CDR1 MGHRA, CDR2 YSYEKL. The CDR3 DNA sequence: TGCGCCAGCAGCCCACGCCCTCCTATCGGAGCGGGAGGGGACAATGAGCAGTTCTTC. Its translation is CASSPRPPIGAGGDNEQFF.

J is TRBJ2-3 and V is TRBV20-1, with 7 bases that match TRBD1. Germline CDR1 and CDR2: DFQATT and SNEGSKA (reference sequence). Trimming at V came to 4 bases and at J to 4 bases, leaving 11 bases not matched to a gene. CDR3 length: 15 residues. The CDR3 sequence: CSAIGEGAASDTQYF. CDR3 bases: TGCAGTGCTATTGGAGAGGGGGCGGCCTCAGATACGCAGTATTTT.

The chain uses TRBV4-1 and TRBJ2-7; either TRBD1 or TRBD2 may fit D (5 bases each). Trimming stripped 3 bases from V and 3 bases from J, with 9 bases between. CDR3 size: 13 residues. The germline gives CDR1 MGHRA, CDR2 YSYEKL. This CDR3 is CASSQGPLYEQYF. The DNA of the CDR3 is TGCGCCAGCAGCCAGGGACCGCTCTACGAGCAGTACTTC.

This chain uses TRBV6-4 with TRBJ2-1; 7 bases line up with TRBD1. Per germline, CDR1 MRHNA and CDR2 SNTAGT. With 6 bases clipped from V and 5 bases from J, the junction kept 10 bases outside the gene matches. This CDR3 is 15 amino acids long. Here the CDR3 DNA reads TGTGCCAGCAGCACCGACAGGGCCAAACACAATGAGCAGTTCTTC. Amino acids: CASSTDRAKHNEQFF.

Only a few counts were recorded for this clonotype. The chain couples TRBV6-6 to TRBJ2-1; unclear D gene. V lost 5 bases and J 7 bases, leaving 6 bases between the germline ends. Per the germline V gene, CDR1 is MNHNY and CDR2 is SVGAGI (reference sequence). The CDR3 is made up of 11 amino acids. CDR3 amino acids: CASSPKNEQFF. CDR3 coding DNA: TGTGCCAGCAGTCCGAAAAATGAGCAGTTCTTC.

As concerns this clonotype: The junction shows a germline mismatch at one end, possibly a read error. The chain carries TRBV7-3 and TRBJ2-3; unclear D gene. The CDR3 covers 14 residues. Germline CDR1 and CDR2: SGHTA and FQGTGA. CDR3 sequence: CVSSLGILTDTQYF. The CDR3 DNA sequence: TGTGTCAGCAGCTTAGGGATCCTGACAGATACGCAGTATTTT.

The V call is TRBV5-5, the J call TRBJ2-6; weak D call: TRBD1 (5 bases). Germline-derived CDR1 and CDR2 are SGHKS and YYEKEE (reference sequence). Trimming removed 7 bases from V and 2 bases from J, with 16 bases in between. The CDR3 consists of 16 residues. CDR3 DNA sequence: TGTGCCAGCGGCGAGGACATCCGTGCTGGGGCCAACGTCCTGACTTTC. Translated, it gives CASGEDIRAGANVLTF.

The chain employs TRBV20-1 and TRBJ2-1, with 8 positions matching TRBD2. The CDR3 is 13 amino acids. Trimming at V came to 1 base and at J to 5 bases, leaving 1 base not matched to a gene. Germline loops: CDR1 DFQATT, CDR2 SNEGSKA (reference sequence). The CDR3 loop reads CSARGTSHNEQFF. The CDR3 nucleotides are TGCAGTGCTAGAGGGACTAGCCACAATGAGCAGTTCTTC.

This clonotype was counted only a few times. V usage is TRBV25-1 and J usage is TRBJ2-5; TRBD1 might be the D (6 bases). CDR3 size: 15 residues. The V end lost 4 bases, the J end lost 3 bases, and 15 bases lay between the germline ends. Germline values: CDR1 MGHDK, CDR2 SYGVNS. CDR3 region: CASSASTGWEETQYF. The DNA for the CDR3 is TGTGCCAGCAGTGCATCGACAGGATGGGAAGAGACCCAGTACTTC.

This clonotype was found a few times. This rearrangement joins TRBV7-2 to TRBJ2-3, with a tentative D call TRBD2 (6 bases). CDR1 and CDR2 (germline): SGHTA, FQGNSA. V dropped 0 bases and J dropped 1 base, with 17 bases sitting between them. The CDR3 has 18 residues. The chain's CDR3 is CASSLASGWRARTDTQYF. CDR3 bases: TGTGCCAGCAGCTTAGCGTCAGGGTGGAGGGCGCGCACAGATACGCAGTATTTT. Filled out from reference TRBV7-2 and TRBJ2-3, the complete variable domain reads GAGVSQSPSNKVTEKGKDVELRCDPISGHTALYWYRQSLGQGLEFLIYFQGNSAPDKSGLPSDRFSAERTGGSVSTLTIQRTQQEDSAVYLCASSLASGWRARTDTQYFGPGTRLTVL.

This clonotype was observed a single time. This chain links TRBV7-9 with TRBJ2-5; possible D gene TRBD2, 5 bases. Trimming took off 5 bases at V and 10 bases at J, with 11 bases between the two ends. The CDR3 has 11 amino acids. CDR1 SEHNR and CDR2 FQNEAQ come from the germline V gene (reference sequence). CDR3 nucleotides: TGTGCCAGCAGCCCAGACGGGGACCAGTACTTC. As protein: CASSPDGDQYF.

This chain joins TRBV20-1 and TRBJ2-5; D might be TRBD2 (6 bases). TRBJ2-7 explains the end of the DNA better; the J call may be wrong. Germline CDR1 and CDR2: DFQATT and SNEGSKA (reference sequence). This CDR3 comprises 14 residues. CDR3 amino acids: CSARPRDFVSEQYF. The CDR3 DNA is TGCAGTGCTAGACCCCGGGACTTCGTCTCCGAGCAGTACTTC.

J is TRBJ2-1 and V is TRBV3-1, with 11 nucleotides matching TRBD2. V was pared by 0 bases and J by 6 bases, with 4 bases of the junction left unmatched. The length of the CDR3 is 16 residues. Germline V gene data show CDR1 as LGHDT and CDR2 as YNNKEL (reference sequence). This chain's CDR3 is CASSQDPLAGGNEQFF. The CDR3 DNA reads TGTGCCAGCAGCCAAGATCCCCTAGCGGGAGGCAATGAGCAGTTCTTC.